This paragraph reports one T cell receptor (beta chain). The sample originates from a study of blood T cell repertoires in COVID-19. The V end lost 8 bases, the J end lost 0 bases, and 14 bases lay between the germline ends. The CDR3 runs to 15 residues. CDR1 is SGHTA, CDR2 FQGTGA, per germline. This table comes from immunoSEQ multiplex PCR, and its TCRdb copy is limited to in-frame clones, with some not included. In the table there are around 150,000 clones, approximately 92% of which are singletons. The V gene is TRBV7-3, the J gene TRBJ2-1; D might be TRBD2 (5 bases). The specimen sequenced was peripheral blood. The receptor comes from a woman aged 60-70 years with active COVID-19. The DNA for the CDR3 is TGTGCCAGCGCGGGCGGCCATTCCTCCTACAATGAGCAGTTCTTC. This encodes CASAGGHSSYNEQFF.